Shown below are 21 T cell receptor beta chains from a single sample sequenced in a study of T-cell reconstitution after alpha-beta-depleted transplantation in children. Preparing the TCRbeta library involved the use of unique molecular identifiers. TCRdb re-derived calls from the PCR reads in MiXCR, one entry per CDR3 protein. Among about 100,000 distinct CDR3 sequences, 4.5% to 7.5% were seen once, and the ten largest hold roughly 5.5%. Here the sequenced sample was PBMCs, mostly from graft donor cells, taken 60 days after TCRalphabeta/CD19-depleted stem cell transplant. The source of these receptors is a female patient under 10 years old who had a stem cell transplant for Fanconi anemia, so the T cells may come from the graft donor.

This clonotype occurred many times. V usage is TRBV12-3 or TRBV12-4 and J usage is TRBJ2-7; D perhaps matches TRBD1 (6 bases). Trimming shortened V by 5 bases and J by 0 bases, and 11 bases separated the two germline ends. This CDR3 contains 14 residues. CDR3 bases: TGTGCCAGCAGTAGGCACAGGGACTCCTACGAGCAGTACTTC. This encodes CASSRHRDSYEQYF.

The sample holds many counts of this clonotype. The chain couples TRBV20-1 to TRBJ2-2, with 8 bases lining up with TRBD2. The CDR3 length is 14 residues. The junction had 6 bases not matched to a gene; V was cut back by 2 bases and J by 7 bases. The germline CDR1 and CDR2 sequences are DFQATT and SNEGSKA (reference sequence). The CDR3 sequence is CSARWTSPGGELFF. The CDR3 DNA sequence: TGCAGTGCTAGATGGACTAGCCCTGGCGGGGAGCTGTTTTTT.

This clonotype was recorded at least ten times. The rearrangement uses TRBV12-3 or TRBV12-4 and TRBJ2-7, with D perhaps matching TRBD2 (6 bases). The V gene lost 5 bases and the J gene lost 7 bases, with 12 bases spanning the gap. This CDR3 region has 12 residues. Here the CDR3 reads CASSLLADEQYF. DNA for the CDR3: TGTGCCAGCAGTCTCTTAGCGGATGAGCAGTACTTC.

This clonotype was seen a handful of times. V and J are TRBV20-1 and TRBJ2-7; tentative D call: TRBD1 (6 bases). Trimming left V 5 bases short and J 5 bases short, with 13 bases between. CDR1 and CDR2 (germline): DFQATT, SNEGSKA (reference sequence). The CDR3 is 12 amino acids. As DNA, the CDR3 is TGCAGTGCTGGACAACAGGGAAACGAGCAGTACTTC. It translates to CSAGQQGNEQYF.

The rearrangement uses TRBV3-1 and TRBJ2-1, with TRBD1 identical over 9 bases. Trimming cost V 8 bases and J 0 bases; bases outside gene matches: 17. CDR1 is LGHDT, CDR2 YNNKEL, per germline (reference sequence). The CDR3 spans 19 residues. CDR3 in DNA: TGTGCCAGCTGTTTAGGCCGGGACAGGGAGTGGAACTCCTACAATGAGCAGTTCTTC. Protein sequence: CASCLGRDREWNSYNEQFF.

This clonotype was detected ten times or more. V and J are TRBV6-1 and TRBJ2-7; 10 nucleotides line up with TRBD2. V lost 8 bases and J lost 0; bases outside the gene matches: 7. CDR3 length: 15 amino acids. The germline gives CDR1 MNHNS, CDR2 SASEGT. The CDR3 bases are TGTGCCAGCCGGACTAGCGGTTTGAGCTCCTACGAGCAGTACTTC. Translated: CASRTSGLSSYEQYF.

This clonotype was observed many times. J is TRBJ1-3 and V is TRBV4-2, with a tentative D call TRBD1 (5 bases). This CDR3 contains 15 residues. Per the germline V gene, CDR1 is LGHNA and CDR2 is YNFKEQ. V was pared by 3 bases and J by 8 bases, with 17 bases between. This CDR3 reads CASSHVTRLGDTIYF. In nucleotides, the CDR3 is TGTGCCAGCAGCCACGTTACACGATTGGGGGACACCATATATTTT.

This sequence joins TRBV20-1 and TRBJ2-7; 7 nucleotides match TRBD1. CDR3 length: 15 amino acids. CDR1 and CDR2 (germline): DFQATT, SNEGSKA (reference sequence). V gave up 5 bases and J gave up 2 bases; unmatched junction bases: 12. The CDR3 region is CSAVPGQVVTYEQYF. For the CDR3, the DNA is TGCAGTGCTGTTCCCGGACAGGTTGTGACCTACGAGCAGTACTTC.

This clonotype was observed a few times. This rearrangement joins TRBV2 to TRBJ2-2; D possibly matches TRBD1 or TRBD2 (7 bases each). The V gene's germline CDR1 is SNHLY and CDR2 FYNNEI. The CDR3 is 15 amino acids. V lost 2 bases and J 6 bases, leaving 13 bases between the germline ends. CDR3 protein: CASSEPRGGAGELFF. DNA for the CDR3: TGTGCCAGCAGTGAACCCAGGGGGGGCGCCGGGGAGCTGTTTTTT.

This clonotype was seen a handful of times. One end of the junction is discordant with germline, which a read error may explain. This chain uses TRBV5-1 with TRBJ1-6, with 7 bases matching TRBD1. The CDR3 contains 15 residues. The germline V gene has CDR1 SGHRS and CDR2 YFSETQ. This chain's CDR3 is CASSLGDRSNPPLHF. The CDR3 nucleotides are TGCGCCAGCAGCTTGGGGGACAGAAGTAATCCACCCCTCCACTTT.

This clonotype appeared many times. The chain links TRBV20-1 to TRBJ2-1, with TRBD2 matching over 7 bases. J lost 4 bases, V lost 3 bases, and 6 bases had no gene match. This CDR3 is 14 amino acids long. CDR1 and CDR2 (germline): DFQATT, SNEGSKA (reference sequence). DNA for the CDR3: TGCAGTGCTAGTTTTCTGGGACTATACAATGAGCAGTTCTTC. This translates into CSASFLGLYNEQFF.

This chain connects TRBV5-1 to TRBJ2-2; 7 nucleotides match TRBD1. Germline assignment: CDR1 SGHRS and CDR2 YFSETQ. This CDR3 is built from 16 residues. V trimming: 4 bases; J trimming: 1 base; junction bases outside the gene matches: 7. CDR3 sequence reads: CASSGRQGMNTGELFF. The CDR3 DNA sequence: TGCGCCAGCAGCGGACGACAGGGTATGAACACCGGGGAGCTGTTTTTT.

The chain couples TRBV12-3 or TRBV12-4 to TRBJ2-7; D unclear. The CDR3 totals 13 residues. V dropped 8 bases and J dropped 3 bases, with 14 bases sitting between them. CDR3 coding DNA: TGTGCCAGCTCGACGGGCTCAGGCTACGAGCAGTACTTC. Its protein is CASSTGSGYEQYF.

This clonotype appeared a few times. The chain couples TRBV10-3 to TRBJ2-5; a possible D gene is TRBD1 (5 bases). Germline loops: CDR1 ENHRY, CDR2 SYGVKD. With 3 bases removed from V and 2 bases from J, the gap between germline ends came to 7 bases. This CDR3 has 13 residues. The CDR3 DNA is TGTGCCATCAGTGAAAACAGGCAAGAGACCCAGTACTTC. As protein: CAISENRQETQYF.

This clonotype was found many times. The genes are TRBV28 and TRBJ1-1, with a tentative D call TRBD1 (5 bases). CDR1 is MDHEN and CDR2 is SYDVKM in the germline V gene. Trimming took 8 bases from V and 4 from J, leaving 11 bases between them. The CDR3 runs to 12 residues. The CDR3 here is CASGAGITEAFF. In nucleotides, the CDR3 is TGTGCCAGCGGCGCAGGGATCACTGAAGCTTTCTTT.

This clonotype was seen repeatedly, ten times or more. The V gene is TRBV5-1, the J gene TRBJ2-1; 10 positions agree with TRBD2. V lost 4 bases and J lost 6; bases outside the gene matches: 13. CDR1 and CDR2 from the germline V gene are SGHRS and YFSETQ. CDR3 length equals 17 residues. The CDR3 sequence is CASSTNVLAGVTNEQFF. The CDR3, as DNA: TGCGCCAGCAGCACGAACGTCCTAGCGGGAGTGACCAATGAGCAGTTCTTC. The complete variable domain, with remaining parts taken from reference TRBV5-1 and TRBJ2-1, reads KAGVTQTPRYLIKTRGQQVTLSCSPISGHRSVSWYQQTPGQGLQFLFEYFSETQRNKGNFPGRFSGRQFSNSRSEMNVSTLELGDSALYLCASSTNVLAGVTNEQFFGPGTRLTVL.

Many counts were recorded for this clonotype. This rearrangement joins TRBV28 to TRBJ2-7; D is uncertain. CDR3 length: 14 residues. Looked up from germline, CDR1 is MDHEN and CDR2 is SYDVKM. Trimming took off 2 bases at V and 3 bases at J, with 11 bases between the two ends. Written as DNA, the CDR3 is TGTGCCAGCAGTTTAATAGACGCTCACTACGAGCAGTACTTC. Amino acids: CASSLIDAHYEQYF.

In this sample, this clonotype turned up many times. This chain joins TRBV20-1 and TRBJ2-7, with D unresolved. The V end lost 5 bases, the J end lost 6 bases, and 14 bases lay between the germline ends. The CDR3 runs 12 residues. Germline CDR1 DFQATT, CDR2 SNEGSKA (reference sequence). DNA for the CDR3: TGCAGTGCTTCACGTCTGGGTGGCGAGCAGTACTTC. Translating it yields CSASRLGGEQYF.

This clonotype was found many times. The chain employs TRBV18 and TRBJ2-2, with D unclear. This CDR3 is built from 12 residues. The germline gives CDR1 KGHSH, CDR2 LQKENI. Trimming took 3 bases from V and 3 from J, leaving 2 bases between them. CDR3 DNA sequence: TGTGCCAGCTCACCGGACACCGGGGAGCTGTTTTTT. Its translation is CASSPDTGELFF.

This clonotype has at least ten counts. This chain links TRBV18 with TRBJ2-3; 7 positions match TRBD2. Per germline, CDR1 KGHSH and CDR2 LQKENI. There are 16 residues in the CDR3. V gave up 2 bases and J gave up 1 base; unmatched junction bases: 6. CDR3 amino acids: CASSPSGLAGTDTQYF. Written as DNA, the CDR3 is TGTGCCAGCTCACCATCCGGTCTAGCGGGCACAGATACGCAGTATTTT.

This clonotype was seen repeatedly, ten times or more. V and J are TRBV10-3 and TRBJ2-5; no clear D gene. CDR1 ENHRY and CDR2 SYGVKD come from the germline V gene. The CDR3 is 13 residues long. V was cut by 4 bases and J by 2 bases, with 8 bases left in between. CDR3 DNA: TGTGCCATCAGTGGCGGCAGTCAAGAGACCCAGTACTTC. Residues: CAISGGSQETQYF.